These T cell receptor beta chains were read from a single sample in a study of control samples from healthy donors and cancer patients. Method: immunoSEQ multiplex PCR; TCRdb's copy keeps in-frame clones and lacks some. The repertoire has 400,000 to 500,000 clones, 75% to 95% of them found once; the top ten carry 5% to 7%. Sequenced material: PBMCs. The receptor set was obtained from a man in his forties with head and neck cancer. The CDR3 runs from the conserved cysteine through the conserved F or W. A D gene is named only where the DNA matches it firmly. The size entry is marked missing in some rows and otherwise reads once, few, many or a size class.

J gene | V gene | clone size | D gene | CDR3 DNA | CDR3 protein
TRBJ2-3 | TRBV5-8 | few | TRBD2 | TGTGCCAGCAGCCTTAAGCGAGGACTAGCGGGGAAGACAGATACGCAGTATTTT | CASSLKRGLAGKTDTQYF
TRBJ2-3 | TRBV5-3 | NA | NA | TGTGCCAGAAGCTTGGGTCGAGTAGATACGCAGTATTTT | CARSLGRVDTQYF
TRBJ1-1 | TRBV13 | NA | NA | TGTGCCAGCAGCCCCCCTAGGACTGAAGCTTTCTTT | CASSPPRTEAFF
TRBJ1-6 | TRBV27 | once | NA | TGTGCCAGCAGTTCCCCATTCAGGGAGATGGGATCACCCCTCCACTTT | CASSSPFREMGSPLHF
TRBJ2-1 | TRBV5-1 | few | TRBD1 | TGCGCCAGCAGCTTAATCGGACAGGGAGGCTCCTACAATGAGCAGTTCTTC | CASSLIGQGGSYNEQFF
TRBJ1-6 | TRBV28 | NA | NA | TGTGCCAGCAGGGAAACGATCTATAATTCACCCCTCCACTTT | CASRETIYNSPLHF
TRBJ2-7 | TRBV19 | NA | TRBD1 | TGTGCCAGTAGTCTGACAGGGCGCTCCTACGAGCAGTACTTC | CASSLTGRSYEQYF
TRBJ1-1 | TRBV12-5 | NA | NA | TGTGCTAGCGTTCCCGAAGGCAGGGGAACTGAAGCTTTCTTT | CASVPEGRGTEAFF
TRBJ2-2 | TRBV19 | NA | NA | TGTGCCAGTCGGAGGGTAGGGACCGGGGAGCTGTTTTTT | CASRRVGTGELFF
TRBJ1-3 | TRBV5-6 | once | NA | TGTGCCAGCAGCTTGGACAGGGTTGGAAACACCATATATTTT | CASSLDRVGNTIYF
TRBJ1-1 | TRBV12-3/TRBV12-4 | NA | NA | TGTGCCAGCAGAACGACAGGGAACACTGAAGCTTTCTTT | CASRTTGNTEAFF
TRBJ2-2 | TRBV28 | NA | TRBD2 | TGTGCCAGCAGTTCCCCCGGGGCTAGCGGGGGTACGAACACCGGGGAGCTGTTTTTT | CASSSPGASGGTNTGELFF
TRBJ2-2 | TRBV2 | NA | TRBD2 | TGTGCCAGCATTTTTGCGGGACTAGCAGGCGGGGAGCTGTTTTTT | CASIFAGLAGGELFF
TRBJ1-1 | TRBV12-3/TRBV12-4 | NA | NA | TGTGCCAGCAGTGGCAACACTGAAGCTTTCTTT | CASSGNTEAFF
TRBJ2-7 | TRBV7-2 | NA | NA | TGTGCCAGCAGCTTAGTGTGGGGCTCGGGCGACGAGCAGTACTTC | CASSLVWGSGDEQYF
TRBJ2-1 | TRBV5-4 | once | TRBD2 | TGTGCCAGCAGCTTGGTCGCTAGCGGGGGTAGTTACAATGAGCAGTTCTTC | CASSLVASGGSYNEQFF
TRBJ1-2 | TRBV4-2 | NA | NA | TGTGCCAGCAGCCAAGCTAATGTAGTAGCGCTCGGCTACACCTTC | CASSQANVVALGYTF
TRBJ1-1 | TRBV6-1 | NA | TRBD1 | TGTGCCAGCAGTGACCTCACCGGACAGGGTAGGGCTGAAGCTTTCTTT | CASSDLTGQGRAEAFF
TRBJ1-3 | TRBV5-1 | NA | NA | TGCGCCAGCAGCTTGGAGGGGCCTGGAAACACCATATATTTT | CASSLEGPGNTIYF
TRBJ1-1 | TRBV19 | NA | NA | TGTGCCAGTAGTACAGCTCGGGGGACCCAAGCTTTCTTT | CASSTARGTQAFF
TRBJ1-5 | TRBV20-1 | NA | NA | TGCAGTGCTAGTTACTGGGGGAGAAGGGGCAATCAGCCCCAGCATTTT | CSASYWGRRGNQPQHF
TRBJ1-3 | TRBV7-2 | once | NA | TGTGCCAGCAGCCTTCTCCGCTCTGGAAACACCATATATTTT | CASSLLRSGNTIYF
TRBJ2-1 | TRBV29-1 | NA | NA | TGCAGCGTTGAATACTCTGGGTATCACTACAATGAGCAGTTCTTC | CSVEYSGYHYNEQFF
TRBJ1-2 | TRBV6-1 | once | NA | TGTGCCAGCAGTGAAGCGCTCCGGGCCACCCCGAGCTACACCTTC | CASSEALRATPSYTF
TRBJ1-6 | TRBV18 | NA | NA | TGTGCCAGCTCACCGTATCAGGGAGATAATTCACCCCTCCACTTT | CASSPYQGDNSPLHF
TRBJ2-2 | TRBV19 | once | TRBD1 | TGTGCCAGCGCCAAGGGACAGGGAGACACCGGGGAGCTGTTTTTT | CASAKGQGDTGELFF
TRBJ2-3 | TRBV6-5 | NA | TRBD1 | TGTGCCAGCAGTTACGGACAGGACGGGACGCAGTATTTT | CASSYGQDGTQYF
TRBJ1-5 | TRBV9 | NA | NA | TGTGCCAGCAGCACGGACAGCGCTGAAAATCAGCCCCAGCATTTT | CASSTDSAENQPQHF
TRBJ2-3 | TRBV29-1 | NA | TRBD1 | TGCAGCGTCTCCGGGACAGGGGCACAAGATACGCAGTATTTT | CSVSGTGAQDTQYF
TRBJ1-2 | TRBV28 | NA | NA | TGTGCCAGCAGTTTACGGTACTATGGCTACACCTTC | CASSLRYYGYTF
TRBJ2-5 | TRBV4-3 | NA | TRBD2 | TGCGCCAGCAGCCAAGGTCTAGCGGGGGGGCCTTGGGTGACAGAGACCCAGTACTTC | CASSQGLAGGPWVTETQYF
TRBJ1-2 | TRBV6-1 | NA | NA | TGTGCCAGCAGTGACCTCCGGAATAACTATGGCTACACCTTC | CASSDLRNNYGYTF
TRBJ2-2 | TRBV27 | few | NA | TGTGCCAGCAGTAAACTCCTGGCCACCGGGGAGCTGTTTTTT | CASSKLLATGELFF
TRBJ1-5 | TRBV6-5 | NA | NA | TGTGCCAGCAGGACCGACTTCAATCAGCCCCAGCATTTT | CASRTDFNQPQHF
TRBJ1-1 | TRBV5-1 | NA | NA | TGCGCCAGCAGCTTGGAGGGACAAAACACTGAAGCTTTCTTT | CASSLEGQNTEAFF
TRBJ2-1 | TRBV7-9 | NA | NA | TGTGCCACCGAGAGGGGATTTGGGAACAATGAGCAGTTCTTC | CATERGFGNNEQFF
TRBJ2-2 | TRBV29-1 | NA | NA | TGCAGCGTTGGACAGAGAGGGGAGCTGTTTTTT | CSVGQRGELFF
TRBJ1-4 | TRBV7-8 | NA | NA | TGTGCCAGCAGCTTATACTCTGCAACTAATGAAAAACTGTTTTTT | CASSLYSATNEKLFF
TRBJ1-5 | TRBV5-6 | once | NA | TGTGCCAGCAGTTCCCAGGGTACCAATCAGCCCCAGCATTTT | CASSSQGTNQPQHF
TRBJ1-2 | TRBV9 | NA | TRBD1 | TGTGCCAGCAGCGCGGGACAGGCACCTAACTATGGCTACACCTTC | CASSAGQAPNYGYTF
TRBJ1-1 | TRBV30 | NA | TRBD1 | TGTGCCTGGGACAGGGATCACACTGAAGCTTTCTTT | CAWDRDHTEAFF
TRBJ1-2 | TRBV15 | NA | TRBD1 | TGTGCCACCAGCGGACGGGACAGCACATATGGCTACACCTTC | CATSGRDSTYGYTF
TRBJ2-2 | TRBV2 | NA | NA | TGTGCCAGCAGGGTACAGGTTAACACCGGGGAGCTGTTTTTT | CASRVQVNTGELFF
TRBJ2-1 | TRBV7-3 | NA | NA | TGTGCCAGCAGCTTTAGCACGGGCGGGGCGAACCAATACAATGAGCAGTTCTTC | CASSFSTGGANQYNEQFF
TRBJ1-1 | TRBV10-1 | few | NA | TGCGCCAGCAGTGAGCGGGGGGGTACTGAAGCTTTCTTT | CASSERGGTEAFF
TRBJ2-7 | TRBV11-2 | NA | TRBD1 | TGTGCCAGCAGCTCCCTCCGGGACAGATTAACCTACGAGCAGTACTTC | CASSSLRDRLTYEQYF
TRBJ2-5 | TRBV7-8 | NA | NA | TGTGCCAGCAGCTTAGCGCTCGGGGAGACCCAGTACTTC | CASSLALGETQYF
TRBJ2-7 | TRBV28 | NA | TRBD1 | TGTGCCAGCAGGCCCCGATCCCGGGACAGATCCTACGAGCAGTACTTC | CASRPRSRDRSYEQYF
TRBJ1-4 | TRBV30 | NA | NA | TGTGCCTGGAGTGTATCTCCAACTAATGAAAAACTGTTTTTT | CAWSVSPTNEKLFF
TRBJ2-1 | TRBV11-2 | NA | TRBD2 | TGTGCCAGCAGCTTAGAATTAGCGGGAGGGCAAAATGAGCAGTTCTTC | CASSLELAGGQNEQFF
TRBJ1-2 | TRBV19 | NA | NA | TGTGCCAGTAGTATGGAGGGTGCCTATGGCTACACCTTC | CASSMEGAYGYTF
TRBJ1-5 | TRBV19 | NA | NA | TGTGCCAGTAGTTCTCGTTACACGGCTAGCAATCAGCCCCAGCATTTT | CASSSRYTASNQPQHF
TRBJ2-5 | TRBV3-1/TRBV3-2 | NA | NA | TGTGCCAGCAGCCCTAGAGGAGCTGGAGAGACCCAGTACTTC | CASSPRGAGETQYF
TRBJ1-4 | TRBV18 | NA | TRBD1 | TGTGCCAGCTCACCACGGGAGGGGGCAAATAATGAAAAACTGTTTTTT | CASSPREGANNEKLFF
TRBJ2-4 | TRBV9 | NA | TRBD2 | TGTGCCAGCAGCGTAGGGGGAGGGACAAACATTCAGTACTTC | CASSVGGGTNIQYF
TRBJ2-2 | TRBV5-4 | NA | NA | TGTGCCAGCAGCATTTCTAGCTACAACACCGGGGAGCTGTTTTTT | CASSISSYNTGELFF
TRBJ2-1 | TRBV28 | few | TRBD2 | TGTGCCAGCAGTTTAAGTGAAGCGGGGGAGAACAATGAGCAGTTCTTC | CASSLSEAGENNEQFF
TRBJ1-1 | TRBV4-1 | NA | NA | TGCGCCAGCAGCCAAACCACAGGGCGGAACACTGAAGCTTTCTTT | CASSQTTGRNTEAFF
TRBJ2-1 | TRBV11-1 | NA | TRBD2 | TGTGCCAGCAGCTCTCCTAGCGGGCCGGGGGAGCAGTTCTTC | CASSSPSGPGEQFF